This TCR beta chain was recorded in a study of blood T cell repertoires in COVID-19. Study-level background: Samples representing acute and convalescent COVID-19 were sourced from the United States, Italy and Spain. From T cells, B-cell-depleted T cells, or PBMCs came the material, which was cDNA or gDNA.

Trimming took 6 bases from V and 5 from J; bases not matched to a gene: 4. CDR1 is SEHNR and CDR2 is FQNEAQ in the germline V gene (reference sequence). The CDR3 is 12 amino acids. Per the authors' pipeline: The assay estimated nucleated cells by amplifying reference gene primers. The table came from immunoSEQ multiplex PCR; TCRdb's copy has only in-frame clones and leaves some out. V and J calls and clone size are copied from that table; D and trimming were computed from the DNA. This sample yields some 100,000 clones, of which roughly 87% are seen a single time; around 6.9% belongs to the top ten. The specimen sequenced was peripheral blood. The receptor was derived from a woman aged 55-70 years with acute or convalescent COVID-19. The rearrangement joins TRBV7-9 to TRBJ2-7, with 7 nucleotides matching TRBD2. CDR3: CASRRAGDEQYF. CDR3 DNA: TGTGCCAGCAGGAGGGCGGGGGACGAGCAGTACTTC.